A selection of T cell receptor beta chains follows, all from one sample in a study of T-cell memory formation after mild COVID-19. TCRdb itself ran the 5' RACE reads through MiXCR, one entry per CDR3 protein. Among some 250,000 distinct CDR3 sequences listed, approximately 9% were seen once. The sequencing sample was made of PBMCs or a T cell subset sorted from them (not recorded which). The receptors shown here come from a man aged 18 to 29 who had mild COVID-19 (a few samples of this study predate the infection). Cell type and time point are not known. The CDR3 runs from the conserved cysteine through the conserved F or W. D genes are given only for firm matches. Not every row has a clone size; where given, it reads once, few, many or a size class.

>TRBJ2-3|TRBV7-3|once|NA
CASSPGTSVAQYF
TGTGCCAGCAGCCCCGGGACTTCGGTAGCGCAGTATTTT
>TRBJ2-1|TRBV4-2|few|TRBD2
CASSRETSGGPTYLEQFF
TGTGCCAGCAGCCGGGAGACTAGCGGGGGGCCTACGTATCTTGAGCAGTTCTTC
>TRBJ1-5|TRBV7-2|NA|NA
CASSPVGWHRPQHF
TGTGCCAGCAGTCCCGTGGGTTGGCATCGGCCCCAGCATTTT
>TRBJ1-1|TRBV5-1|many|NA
CASSLIGREDTEAFF
TGCGCCAGCAGCCTGATAGGGAGGGAGGACACTGAAGCTTTCTTT
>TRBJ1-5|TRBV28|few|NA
CASRLRQWAQYSNQPQHF
TGTGCCAGCAGGCTTAGACAGTGGGCCCAATATAGCAATCAGCCCCAGCATTTT
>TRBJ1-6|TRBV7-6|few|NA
CASSTAGSPSPLHF
TGTGCCAGCTCGACGGCGGGTTCTCCTTCACCCCTCCACTTT
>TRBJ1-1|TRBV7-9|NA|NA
CASSPGPLNTEAFF
TGTGCCAGCAGCCCGGGACCCTTGAACACTGAAGCTTTCTTT
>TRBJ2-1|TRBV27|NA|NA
CASSLWAGDIQYNEQFF
TGTGCCAGCAGTTTATGGGCAGGGGACATACAGTACAATGAGCAGTTCTTC
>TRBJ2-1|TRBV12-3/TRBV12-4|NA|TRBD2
CASRRGVLAGGNNEQFF
TGTGCCAGCCGCCGGGGGGTTCTAGCGGGGGGAAACAATGAGCAGTTCTTC
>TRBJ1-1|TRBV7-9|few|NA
CASSPPTMNTEAFF
TGTGCCAGCAGCCCGCCTACTATGAACACTGAAGCTTTCTTT
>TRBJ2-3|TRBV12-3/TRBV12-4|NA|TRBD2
CASSLGLVKDTQYF
TGTGCCAGCAGTCTGGGACTAGTTAAAGATACGCAGTATTTT
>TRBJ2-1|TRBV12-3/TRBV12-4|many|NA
CASSPYRVGDEQFF
TGTGCCAGCAGTCCGTACAGGGTGGGCGATGAGCAGTTCTTC
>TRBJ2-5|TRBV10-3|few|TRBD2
CAISASSGGASGSETQYF
TGTGCCATCAGTGCTTCTAGCGGGGGGGCGTCTGGCAGTGAGACCCAGTACTTC
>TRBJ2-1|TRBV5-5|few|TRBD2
CASSYPSGVVGEQFF
TGTGCCAGCAGCTACCCTAGCGGGGTTGTCGGTGAGCAGTTCTTC
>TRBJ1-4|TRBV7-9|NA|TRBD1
CASSRDSNEKLFF
TGTGCCAGCAGCCGGGACAGTAATGAAAAACTGTTTTTT
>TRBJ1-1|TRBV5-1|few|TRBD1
CASRTGGMSTEAFF
TGCGCCAGCAGAACAGGGGGCATGAGCACTGAAGCTTTCTTT
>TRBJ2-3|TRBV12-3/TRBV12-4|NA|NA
CASSLYFGGRTDTQYF
TGTGCCAGCAGTTTATATTTCGGGGGCAGGACAGATACGCAGTATTTT
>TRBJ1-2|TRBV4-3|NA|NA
CASSHESNYGYTF
TGCGCCAGCAGCCACGAGTCTAACTATGGCTACACCTTC
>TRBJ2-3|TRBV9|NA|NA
CASSPEADTQYF
TGTGCCAGCAGCCCGGAGGCAGATACGCAGTATTTT
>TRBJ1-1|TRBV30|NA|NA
CAWSAQVNTEAFF
TGTGCCTGGAGTGCACAGGTTAACACTGAAGCTTTCTTT
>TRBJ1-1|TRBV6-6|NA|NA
CASSAGRVTEAFF
TGTGCCAGCAGCGCAGGGAGGGTCACTGAAGCTTTCTTT
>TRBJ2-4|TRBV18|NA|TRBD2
CASSPPTSGKNIQYF
TGTGCCAGCTCACCACCCACTAGCGGGAAAAACATTCAGTACTTC
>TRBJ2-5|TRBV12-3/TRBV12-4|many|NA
CASRGLQETQYF
TGTGCCAGCAGAGGACTTCAAGAGACCCAGTACTTC
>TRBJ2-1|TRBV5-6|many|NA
CASSVDHNEQFF
TGTGCCAGCAGCGTCGACCACAATGAGCAGTTCTTC
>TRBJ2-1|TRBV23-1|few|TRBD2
CASSHRTSGGSNEQFF
TGCGCCAGCAGTCACCGGACTAGCGGGGGGAGCAATGAGCAGTTCTTC
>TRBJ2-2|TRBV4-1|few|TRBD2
CASSQEVGGIPGELFF
TGCGCCAGCAGCCAAGAGGTCGGGGGGATCCCCGGGGAGCTGTTTTTT
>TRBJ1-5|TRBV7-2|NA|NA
CASSLLVSKLHQPQHF
TGTGCCAGCAGCTTATTGGTGTCCAAACTTCATCAGCCCCAGCATTTT
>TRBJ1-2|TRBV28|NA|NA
CASTAVDRGYTF
TGTGCCAGCACCGCGGTCGATAGGGGCTACACCTTC
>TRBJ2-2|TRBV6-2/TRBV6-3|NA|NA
CASRDRDISGAGELFF
TGTGCCAGCAGGGACCGGGACATTTCAGGGGCCGGGGAGCTGTTTTTT
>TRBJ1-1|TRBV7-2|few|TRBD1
CASSLTGVIEAFF
TGTGCCAGCAGCTTAACAGGGGTCATTGAAGCTTTCTTT
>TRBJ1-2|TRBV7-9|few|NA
CASGRAHGYTF
TGTGCCAGCGGCAGGGCCCATGGCTACACCTTC
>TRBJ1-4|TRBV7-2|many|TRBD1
CASSLGHPGQGFGEKLFF
TGTGCCAGCAGCTTAGGCCACCCGGGACAGGGGTTTGGCGAAAAACTGTTTTTT
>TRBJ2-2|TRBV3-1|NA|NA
CASSQAGNGELFF
TGTGCCAGCAGCCAAGCGGGGAATGGGGAGCTGTTTTTT
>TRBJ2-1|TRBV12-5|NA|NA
CASGYPILTGNEQFF
TGTGCTAGTGGTTACCCGATCCTAACGGGGAATGAGCAGTTCTTC
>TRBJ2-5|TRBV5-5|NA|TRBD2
CASSSSPTSARETQYF
TGTGCCAGCAGCTCGAGTCCGACTAGCGCAAGGGAGACCCAGTACTTC
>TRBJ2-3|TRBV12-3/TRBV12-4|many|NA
CASSLLGNTDTQYF
TGTGCCAGCAGTTTACTAGGCAACACAGATACGCAGTATTTT
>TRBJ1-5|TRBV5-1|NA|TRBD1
CASSLEQGGKPQHF
TGCGCCAGCAGCTTGGAACAGGGGGGGAAGCCCCAGCATTTT
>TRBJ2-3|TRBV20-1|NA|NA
CSASAPGSRTDTQYF
TGCAGTGCATCCGCCCCGGGGAGCCGCACAGATACGCAGTATTTT
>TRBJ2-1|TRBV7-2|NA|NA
CASSTPPTQEEQFF
TGTGCCAGCAGCACCCCGCCCACCCAGGAGGAGCAGTTCTTC